This is a list of T cell receptor beta chains from one sample in a study of T-cell reconstitution after alpha-beta-depleted transplantation in children. TCRdb fed the PCR reads into MiXCR, producing one record per CDR3 protein. Of some 300,000 distinct CDR3 sequences listed, almost 8% are singletons. Sequenced material: peripheral blood, taken 360 days after TCRalphabeta/CD19-depleted stem cell transplant. These receptors all stem from a female patient aged 2-10 years who had a stem cell transplant for Fanconi anemia, so the T cells may come from the graft donor. CDR3s include the opening cysteine and the closing phenylalanine or tryptophan. Each record gives: clone size, V gene, CDR3 length, D gene, J gene, CDR3 protein, CDR3 DNA. The D gene is left open where the match is weak. Clone size is stated in some rows and not others, as once, few, many or a class when expanded.

>many|TRBV12-3/TRBV12-4|13|-|TRBJ1-5
CASSSKGHQPQHF
TGTGCCAGCAGTTCCAAAGGACATCAGCCCCAGCATTTT
>many|TRBV29-1|16|-|TRBJ2-2
CSVLPLDGGGTGELFF
TGCAGCGTACTCCCCCTAGATGGGGGTGGAACCGGGGAGCTGTTTTTT
>-|TRBV9|17|-|TRBJ2-6
CASSETGRFSGANVLTF
TGTGCCAGCAGCGAAACCGGACGGTTCTCTGGGGCCAACGTCCTGACTTTC
>many|TRBV9|15|-|TRBJ2-7
CASSVSGQAVDEQYF
TGTGCCAGCAGCGTATCCGGGCAGGCGGTTGACGAGCAGTACTTC
>-|TRBV3-1|15|-|TRBJ2-5
CASSQERGNRETQYF
TGTGCCAGCAGCCAAGAGAGGGGGAATCGGGAGACCCAGTACTTC
>-|TRBV20-1|18|TRBD1|TRBJ1-5
CSAATGTGNFGSNQPQDF
TGCAGTGCTGCTACCGGGACAGGGAATTTTGGTAGCAATCAGCCCCAGGATTTT
>many|TRBV20-1|13|-|TRBJ2-7
CSAQPGHFYEQYF
TGCAGTGCTCAGCCGGGACATTTCTACGAGCAGTACTTC
>many|TRBV3-1|13|TRBD1|TRBJ1-2
CASSLTGFYGYTF
TGTGCCAGCAGTTTGACAGGGTTTTATGGCTACACCTTC
>many|TRBV5-1|15|-|TRBJ1-2
CASSPGRNLNYGYTF
TGCGCCAGCAGCCCCGGACGAAACCTTAACTATGGCTACACCTTC
>many|TRBV5-1|13|-|TRBJ2-7
CASSLRLQYEQYF
TGCGCCAGCAGCTTAAGATTACAATACGAGCAGTACTTC
>-|TRBV6-5|16|TRBD1|TRBJ2-7
CASSYYYRDRDYEQYF
TGTGCCAGCAGTTACTACTACCGGGACAGGGATTACGAGCAGTACTTC
>many|TRBV2|13|-|TRBJ2-3
CAGTSGPTDTQYF
TGTGCCGGAACAAGTGGGCCCACAGATACGCAGTATTTT
>-|TRBV28|14|TRBD1|TRBJ2-7
CASSYRGNLYEQYF
TGTGCCAGCAGCTACAGGGGTAACCTTTACGAGCAGTACTTC
>few|TRBV6-2/TRBV6-3|13|TRBD1|TRBJ2-7
CASSGQDTYEQYF
TGTGCCAGCAGCGGACAGGACACCTACGAGCAGTACTTC
>many|TRBV28|12|-|TRBJ1-4
CASSLFGSKLFF
TGTGCCAGCAGTTTATTCGGGTCCAAACTGTTTTTT
>-|TRBV18|18|-|TRBJ2-6
CASSPPGGALSGANVLTF
TGTGCCAGCTCACCTCCAGGGGGGGCCCTCTCTGGGGCCAACGTCCTGACTTTC
>many|TRBV27|17|TRBD2|TRBJ2-7
CASSLNRSWRSGNEQYF
TGTGCCAGCAGTTTAAACAGGAGTTGGCGAAGCGGGAACGAGCAGTACTTC
>-|TRBV27|12|-|TRBJ2-2
CASSSATGELFF
TGTGCCAGCAGTTCCGCCACCGGGGAGCTGTTTTTT
>many|TRBV20-1|13|-|TRBJ2-2
CSALQHRTGELFF
TGCAGTGCTCTCCAACACCGCACCGGGGAGCTGTTTTTT
>many|TRBV20-1|14|TRBD2|TRBJ2-3
CSALRGGRTDTQYF
TGCAGTGCTCTCCGGGGGGGCCGGACAGATACGCAGTATTTT
>many|TRBV3-1|13|-|TRBJ2-7
CASSQGTTYEQYF
TGTGCCAGCAGCCAAGGGACAACCTACGAGCAGTACTTC
>many|TRBV27|14|TRBD2|TRBJ2-5
CASRLAGGQETQYF
TGTGCCAGCAGACTAGCGGGAGGGCAAGAGACCCAGTACTTC
>few|TRBV19|16|-|TRBJ1-5
CASSISVGESRQPQHF
TGTGCCAGTAGTATCAGCGTAGGGGAGAGTCGGCAGCCCCAGCATTTT
>many|TRBV20-1|15|TRBD1|TRBJ2-7
CSATPSTGGSYEQYF
TGCAGTGCAACTCCATCGACAGGGGGCAGCTACGAGCAGTACTTC
>many|TRBV15|17|-|TRBJ1-5
CATSRDLIGGGNQPQHF
TGTGCCACCAGCAGAGATTTAATAGGGGGTGGGAATCAGCCCCAGCATTTT
>few|TRBV29-1|16|-|TRBJ1-2
CSVGARVRPLSGGYTF
TGCAGCGTTGGGGCCCGAGTCCGTCCCCTAAGTGGAGGCTACACCTTC
>many|TRBV9|18|TRBD2|TRBJ2-2
CASSVIWTSATNTGELFF
TGTGCCAGCAGCGTGATCTGGACTAGCGCCACGAACACCGGGGAGCTGTTTTTT
>many|TRBV7-2|15|-|TRBJ2-3
CASSQTRSHTDTQYF
TGTGCCAGCAGCCAAACGCGCAGCCACACAGATACGCAGTATTTT
>-|TRBV9|15|TRBD2|TRBJ2-5
CASSVLAGRQETQYF
TGTGCCAGCAGCGTTCTAGCGGGGCGGCAAGAGACCCAGTACTTC
>-|TRBV13|16|-|TRBJ2-3
CASSLGPDPLADTQYF
TGTGCCAGCAGCTTAGGCCCAGACCCACTAGCAGATACGCAGTATTTT
>many|TRBV3-1|18|TRBD2|TRBJ2-3
CASSQERTGLAHTDTQYF
TGTGCCAGCAGCCAAGAAAGAACGGGACTAGCCCACACAGATACGCAGTATTTT
>many|TRBV5-1|16|TRBD2|TRBJ2-1
CASSLDGTSRYNEQFF
TGCGCCAGCAGCTTGGATGGGACTAGCCGTTACAATGAGCAGTTCTTC
>many|TRBV7-9|14|-|TRBJ2-7
CASTMNKGIREQYF
TGTGCCAGCACTATGAATAAGGGAATTCGCGAGCAGTACTTC
>many|TRBV29-1|13|TRBD1|TRBJ2-1
CSGIGTAYNEQFF
TGCAGCGGTATTGGGACAGCATACAATGAGCAGTTCTTC
>-|TRBV11-2|15|TRBD2|TRBJ2-1
CASSSIPGLAAEQFF
TGTGCCAGCAGCTCGATACCGGGACTAGCCGCTGAGCAGTTCTTC
>many|TRBV12-3/TRBV12-4|14|-|TRBJ1-1
CASSLTPEGTEAFF
TGTGCCAGCAGTTTAACCCCGGAGGGCACTGAAGCTTTCTTT